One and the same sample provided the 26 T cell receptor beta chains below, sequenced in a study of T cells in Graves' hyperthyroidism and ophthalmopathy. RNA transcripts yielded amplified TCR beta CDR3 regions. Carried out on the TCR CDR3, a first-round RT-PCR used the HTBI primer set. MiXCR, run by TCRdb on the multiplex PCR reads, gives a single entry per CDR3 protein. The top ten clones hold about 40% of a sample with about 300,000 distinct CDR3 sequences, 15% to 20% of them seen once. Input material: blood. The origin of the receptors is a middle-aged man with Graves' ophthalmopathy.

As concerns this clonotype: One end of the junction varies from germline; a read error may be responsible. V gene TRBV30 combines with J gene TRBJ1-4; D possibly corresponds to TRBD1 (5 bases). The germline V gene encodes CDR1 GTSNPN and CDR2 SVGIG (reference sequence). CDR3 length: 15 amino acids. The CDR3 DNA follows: TGTGCCTGGAGTGTAGTCCGGGGCACTAATGAAGAACTGTTTTTT. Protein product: CAWSVVRGTNEELFF.

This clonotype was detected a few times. As DNA, the CDR3 is TGTGCCAGCAGCGAATGGCTACCTAAGGTCGGGGAGCTGTTTTTT. The encoded protein is CASSEWLPKVGELFF. The chain carries TRBV7-3 and TRBJ2-2; D gene uncertain. CDR3 length: 15 residues. Germline CDR1 is SGHTA and CDR2 is FQGTGA. V was shortened by 5 bases and J by 7 bases, with 17 bases between the two germline ends.

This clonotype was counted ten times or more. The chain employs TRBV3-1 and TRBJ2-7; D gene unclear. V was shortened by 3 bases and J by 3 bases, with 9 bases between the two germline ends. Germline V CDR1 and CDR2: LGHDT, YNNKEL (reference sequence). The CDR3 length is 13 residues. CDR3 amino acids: CASSQGIIYEQYF. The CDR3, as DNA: TGTGCCAGCAGCCAGGGCATCATCTACGAGCAGTACTTC.

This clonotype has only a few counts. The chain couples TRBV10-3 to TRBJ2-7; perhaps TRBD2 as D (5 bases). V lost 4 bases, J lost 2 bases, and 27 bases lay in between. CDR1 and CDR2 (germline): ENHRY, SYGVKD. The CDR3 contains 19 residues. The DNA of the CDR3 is TGTGCCATCAGTGCGTTCGGTGATCCGCCGACTAATACCGCCTACGAGCAGTACTTC. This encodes CAISAFGDPPTNTAYEQYF.

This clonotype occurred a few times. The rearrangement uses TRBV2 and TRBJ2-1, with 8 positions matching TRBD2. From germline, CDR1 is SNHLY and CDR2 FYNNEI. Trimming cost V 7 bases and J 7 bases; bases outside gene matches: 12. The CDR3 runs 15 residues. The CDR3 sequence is CASTGGGLVRNEQFF. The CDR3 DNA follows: TGTGCCAGCACCGGGGGGGGACTAGTCCGTAATGAGCAGTTCTTC. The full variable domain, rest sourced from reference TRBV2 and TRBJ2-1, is EPEVTQTPSHQVTQMGQEVILRCVPISNHLYFYWYRQILGQKVEFLVSFYNNEISEKSEIFDDQFSVERPDGSNFTLKIRSTKLEDSAMYFCASTGGGLVRNEQFFGPGTRLTVL.

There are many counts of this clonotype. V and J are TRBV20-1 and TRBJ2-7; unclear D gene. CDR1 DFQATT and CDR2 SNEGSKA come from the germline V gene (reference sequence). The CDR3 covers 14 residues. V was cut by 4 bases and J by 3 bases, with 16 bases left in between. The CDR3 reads CSAKPSGPYYEQYF. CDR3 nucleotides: TGCAGTGCTAAACCCTCGGGCCCCTACTACGAGCAGTACTTC.

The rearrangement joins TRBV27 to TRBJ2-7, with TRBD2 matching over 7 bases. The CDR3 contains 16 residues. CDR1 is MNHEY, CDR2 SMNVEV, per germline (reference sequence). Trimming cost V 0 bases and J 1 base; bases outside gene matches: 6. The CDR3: CASSLSGRVPSYEQYF. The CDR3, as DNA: TGTGCCAGCAGTTTATCGGGGAGGGTCCCATCCTACGAGCAGTACTTC.

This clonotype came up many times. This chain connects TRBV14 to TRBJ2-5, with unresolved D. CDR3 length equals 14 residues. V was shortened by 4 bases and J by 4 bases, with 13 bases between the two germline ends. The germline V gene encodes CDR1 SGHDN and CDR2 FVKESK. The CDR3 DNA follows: TGTGCCAGCAGCCCGTTCCAGAAGTCAGAGACCCAGTACTTC. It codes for CASSPFQKSETQYF. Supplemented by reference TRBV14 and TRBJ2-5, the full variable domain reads EAGVTQFPSHSVIEKGQTVTLRCDPISGHDNLYWYRRVMGKEIKFLLHFVKESKQDESGMPNNRFLAERTGGTYSTLKVQPAELEDSGVYFCASSPFQKSETQYFGPGTRLLVL.

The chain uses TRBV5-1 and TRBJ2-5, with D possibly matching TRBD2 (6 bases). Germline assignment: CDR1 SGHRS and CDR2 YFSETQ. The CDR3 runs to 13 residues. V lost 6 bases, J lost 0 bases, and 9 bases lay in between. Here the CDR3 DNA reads TGCGCCAGCAAATGGGACTACCAAGAGACCCAGTACTTC. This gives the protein CASKWDYQETQYF. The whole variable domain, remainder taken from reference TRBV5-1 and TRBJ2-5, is KAGVTQTPRYLIKTRGQQVTLSCSPISGHRSVSWYQQTPGQGLQFLFEYFSETQRNKGNFPGRFSGRQFSNSRSEMNVSTLELGDSALYLCASKWDYQETQYFGPGTRLLVL.

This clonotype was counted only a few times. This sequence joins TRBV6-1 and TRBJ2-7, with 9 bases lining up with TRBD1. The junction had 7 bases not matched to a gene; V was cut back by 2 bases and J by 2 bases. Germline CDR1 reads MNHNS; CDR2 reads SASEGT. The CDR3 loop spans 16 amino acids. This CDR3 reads CASSELPGTGPYEQYF. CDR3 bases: TGTGCCAGCAGTGAACTCCCCGGGACAGGGCCCTACGAGCAGTACTTC.

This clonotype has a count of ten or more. The CDR3 nucleotides read TGTGCCAGCAGTGGGGGACAGGGATTAGGAGAGACCCAGTACTTC. Translated, it gives CASSGGQGLGETQYF. V gene TRBV2 combines with J gene TRBJ2-5, with 9 nucleotides matching TRBD1. This CDR3 comprises 15 residues. Germline CDR1 reads SNHLY; CDR2 reads FYNNEI. Trimming at V came to 4 bases and at J to 4 bases, leaving 7 bases not matched to a gene.

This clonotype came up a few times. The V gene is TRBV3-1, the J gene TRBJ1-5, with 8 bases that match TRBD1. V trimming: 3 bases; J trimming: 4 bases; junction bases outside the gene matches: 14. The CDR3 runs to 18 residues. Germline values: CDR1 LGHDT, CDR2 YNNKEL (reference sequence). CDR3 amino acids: CASSHPKAQGATNQPQHF. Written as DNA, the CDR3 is TGTGCCAGCAGCCACCCCAAGGCCCAGGGGGCTACTAATCAGCCCCAGCATTTT.

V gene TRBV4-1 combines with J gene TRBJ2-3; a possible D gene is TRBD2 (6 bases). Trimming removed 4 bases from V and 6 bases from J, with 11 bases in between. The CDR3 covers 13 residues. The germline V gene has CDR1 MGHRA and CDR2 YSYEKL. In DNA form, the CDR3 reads TGCGCCAGCAGCCTTGGGGACTCCGATACGCAGTATTTT. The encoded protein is CASSLGDSDTQYF.

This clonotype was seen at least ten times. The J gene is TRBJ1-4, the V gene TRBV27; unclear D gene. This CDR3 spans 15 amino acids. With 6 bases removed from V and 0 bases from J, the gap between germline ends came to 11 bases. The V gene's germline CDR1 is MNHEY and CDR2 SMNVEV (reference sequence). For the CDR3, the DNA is TGTGCCAGCAGGTCTATCGCCACAACTAATGAAAAACTGTTTTTT. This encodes CASRSIATTNEKLFF.

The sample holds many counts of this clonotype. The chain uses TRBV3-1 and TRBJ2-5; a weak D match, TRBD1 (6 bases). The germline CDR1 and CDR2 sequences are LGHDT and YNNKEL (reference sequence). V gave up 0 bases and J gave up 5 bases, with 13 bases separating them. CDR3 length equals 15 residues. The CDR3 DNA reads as TGTGCCAGCAGCCAAGATTGGGGACACGCGGAGACCCAGTACTTC. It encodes CASSQDWGHAETQYF.

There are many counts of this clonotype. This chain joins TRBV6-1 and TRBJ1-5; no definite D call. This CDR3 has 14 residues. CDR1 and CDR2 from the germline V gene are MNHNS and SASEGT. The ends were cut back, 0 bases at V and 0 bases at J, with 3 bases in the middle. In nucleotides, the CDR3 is TGTGCCAGCAGTGAAGCCCCTAGCAATCAGCCCCAGCATTTT. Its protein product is CASSEAPSNQPQHF.

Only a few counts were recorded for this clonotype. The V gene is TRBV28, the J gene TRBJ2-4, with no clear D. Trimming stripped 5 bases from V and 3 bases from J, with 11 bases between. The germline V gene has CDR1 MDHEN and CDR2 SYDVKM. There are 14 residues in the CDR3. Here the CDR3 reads CASSPPNVKNIQYF. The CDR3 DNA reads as TGTGCCAGCAGTCCCCCAAATGTCAAAAACATTCAGTACTTC.

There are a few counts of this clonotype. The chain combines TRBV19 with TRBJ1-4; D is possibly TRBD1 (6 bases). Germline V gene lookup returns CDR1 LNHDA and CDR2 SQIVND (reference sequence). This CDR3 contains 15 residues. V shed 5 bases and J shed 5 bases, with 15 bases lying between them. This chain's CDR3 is CASSAAGARNEKLFF. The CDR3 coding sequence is TGTGCCAGTAGTGCCGCAGGGGCGCGAAATGAAAAACTGTTTTTT.

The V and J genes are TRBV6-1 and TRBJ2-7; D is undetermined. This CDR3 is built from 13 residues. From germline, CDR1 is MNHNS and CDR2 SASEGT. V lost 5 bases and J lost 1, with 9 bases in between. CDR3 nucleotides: TGTGCCAGCAGTTACATGGGTTCCTACGAGCAGTACTTC. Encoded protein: CASSYMGSYEQYF.

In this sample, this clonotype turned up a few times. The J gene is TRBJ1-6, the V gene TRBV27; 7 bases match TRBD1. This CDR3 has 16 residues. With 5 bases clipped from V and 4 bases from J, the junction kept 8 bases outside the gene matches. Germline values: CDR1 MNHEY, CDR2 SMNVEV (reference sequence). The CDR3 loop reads CASSPGDSGYNSPLHF. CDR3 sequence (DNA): TGTGCCAGCAGTCCGGGGGACAGTGGTTATAATTCACCCCTCCACTTT.

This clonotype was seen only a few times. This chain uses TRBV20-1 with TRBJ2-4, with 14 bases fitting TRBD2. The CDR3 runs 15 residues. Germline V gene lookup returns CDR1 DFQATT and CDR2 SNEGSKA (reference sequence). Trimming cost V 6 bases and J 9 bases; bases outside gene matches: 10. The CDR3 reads CSANPGLAGAGIQYF. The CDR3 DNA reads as TGCAGTGCAAATCCGGGACTAGCGGGAGCGGGCATTCAGTACTTC.

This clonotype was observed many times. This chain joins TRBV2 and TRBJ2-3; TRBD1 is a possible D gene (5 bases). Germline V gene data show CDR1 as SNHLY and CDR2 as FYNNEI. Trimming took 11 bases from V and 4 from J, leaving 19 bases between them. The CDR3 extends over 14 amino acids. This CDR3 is CAASEQGPPDTQYF. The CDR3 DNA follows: TGTGCCGCCAGCGAGCAGGGCCCCCCAGATACGCAGTATTTT.

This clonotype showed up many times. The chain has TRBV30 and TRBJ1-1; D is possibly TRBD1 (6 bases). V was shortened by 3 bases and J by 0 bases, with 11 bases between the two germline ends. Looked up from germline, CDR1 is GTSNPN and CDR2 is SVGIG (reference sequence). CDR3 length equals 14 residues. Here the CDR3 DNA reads TGTGCCTGGAGGTTCCGGGGGCTGAACACTGAAGCTTTCTTT. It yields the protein CAWRFRGLNTEAFF.

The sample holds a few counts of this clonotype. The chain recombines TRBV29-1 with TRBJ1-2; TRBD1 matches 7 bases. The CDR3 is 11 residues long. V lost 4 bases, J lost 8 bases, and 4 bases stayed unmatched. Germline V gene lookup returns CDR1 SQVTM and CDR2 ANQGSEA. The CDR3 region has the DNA TGCAGCGTTGGCAACAGGGGCGGCTACACCTTC. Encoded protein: CSVGNRGGYTF.

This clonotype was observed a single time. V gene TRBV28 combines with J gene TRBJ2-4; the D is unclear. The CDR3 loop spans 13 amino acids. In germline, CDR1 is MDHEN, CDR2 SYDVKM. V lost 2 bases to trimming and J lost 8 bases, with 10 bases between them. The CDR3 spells CASSLLGIYIQYF. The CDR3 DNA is TGTGCCAGCAGTTTACTAGGAATATACATTCAGTACTTC.

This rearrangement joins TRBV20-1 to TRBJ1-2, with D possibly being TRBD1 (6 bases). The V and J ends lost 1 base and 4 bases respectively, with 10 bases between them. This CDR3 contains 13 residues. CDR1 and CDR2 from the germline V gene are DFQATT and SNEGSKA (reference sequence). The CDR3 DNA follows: TGCAGTGCTAGAGGGGTGGACAGCTATGGCTACACCTTC. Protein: CSARGVDSYGYTF.